This T cell receptor (beta chain) was identified during a study of cytomegalovirus exposure and HLA in healthy donors. Whole-study results and caveats: TCR beta chain V- and J-gene trimming was linked, in a later analysis, to a missense variant in DCLRE1C. High specificity and sensitivity for cytomegalovirus status were reported for the classifier. The authors reported that TCR beta sequences could predict HLA-A and HLA-B alleles. These predictions were accurate for most subjects in the first cohort.

The donors gave bone marrow, and they were healthy. V lost 7 bases, J lost 4 bases, and 10 bases stayed unmatched. Germline V lookup: CDR1 MDHEN, CDR2 SYDVKM. The CDR3 contains 17 residues. The PCR had 60 Vbeta and 13 Jbeta primers. Repertoires were generated with immunoSEQ multiplex PCR, while TCRdb's copy carries only in-frame clones and drops some. The profile shows about 130,000 clones, roughly a tenth of them singletons. Remarks on this clone: The antigen is not known.

Sequencing was performed on PBMCs. This sequence originates from a woman aged 18 to 35 in good health and CMV-seropositive. The V and J genes are TRBV28 and TRBJ2-2, with 12 bases that match TRBD2. Here the CDR3 reads CASTLPSGRAFTGELFF. For the CDR3, the DNA is TGTGCCAGCACCCTTCCTAGCGGGAGGGCGTTCACCGGGGAGCTGTTTTTT.